This TCR beta chain was documented in a study of spatial heterogeneity in lung cancer. Described time point: blood at routine non-recurrence follow-up after resection. Sequencing covered unsorted whole RNA taken from tumor, nontumor lung or frozen PBMC. MiXCR, applied by TCRdb to the 5' RACE reads, yields one record per CDR3 protein. The data show about 120,000 distinct CDR3 sequences, over 9% seen once. The CDR3 is 16 residues long. Germline lookup yields CDR1 SGHRS and CDR2 YFSETQ. The ends were cut back, 1 base at V and 1 base at J, with 11 bases in the middle. The source of this sequence is a male donor with early-stage non-small cell lung cancer. The material was PBMCs, obtained at follow-up. The chain recombines TRBV5-1 with TRBJ1-4, with a possible D match to TRBD1 (5 bases). DNA of the CDR3: TGCGCCAGCAGCTTGCAGGGTGTGGGAACTAATGAAAAACTGTTTTTT. This gives the protein CASSLQGVGTNEKLFF.